These 3 T cell receptor beta chains share one sample of origin, sequenced in a study of shared clonotypes between healthy human individuals. Measured with immunoSEQ multiplex PCR; TCRdb has only the in-frame clones, and not every one. Here the sample spans roughly 1.5 million clones, under 99% being singletons. Sequencing was performed on naive CD4+ T cells sorted from blood. Described subset: CD45RA+ positively selected. The receptors were gathered from a man aged 30 to 39 in good health.

In DNA, the CDR3 is TGCGCCAGCAGCCAAGTGGGTCAGGGAGATAATGAAAAACTGTTTTTT. Translating gives CASSQVGQGDNEKLFF. The genes are TRBV4-1 and TRBJ1-4, with a possible D match to TRBD1 (5 bases). The CDR3 loop spans 16 amino acids. Germline V CDR1 and CDR2: MGHRA, YSYEKL. V lost 1 base to trimming and J lost 4 bases, with 13 bases between them.

The chain has TRBV6-6 and TRBJ2-7, with D possibly matching TRBD2 (6 bases). V was pared by 2 bases and J by 0 bases, with 11 bases between. Germline values: CDR1 MNHNY, CDR2 SVGAGI (reference sequence). The CDR3 has 15 amino acids. DNA of the CDR3: TGTGCCAGCAGTTACAGCGGGTCGAGCTCCTACGAGCAGTACTTC. Translation: CASSYSGSSSYEQYF.

The chain couples TRBV7-8 to TRBJ2-7; 13 positions agree with TRBD2. J lost 6 bases, V lost 5 bases, and 10 bases had no gene match. Germline values: CDR1 SGHVS, CDR2 FQNEAQ. There are 16 residues in the CDR3. The CDR3 loop reads CASSNTGLAGVGEQYF. The CDR3 DNA reads as TGTGCCAGCAGCAACACTGGACTAGCGGGAGTCGGCGAGCAGTACTTC.